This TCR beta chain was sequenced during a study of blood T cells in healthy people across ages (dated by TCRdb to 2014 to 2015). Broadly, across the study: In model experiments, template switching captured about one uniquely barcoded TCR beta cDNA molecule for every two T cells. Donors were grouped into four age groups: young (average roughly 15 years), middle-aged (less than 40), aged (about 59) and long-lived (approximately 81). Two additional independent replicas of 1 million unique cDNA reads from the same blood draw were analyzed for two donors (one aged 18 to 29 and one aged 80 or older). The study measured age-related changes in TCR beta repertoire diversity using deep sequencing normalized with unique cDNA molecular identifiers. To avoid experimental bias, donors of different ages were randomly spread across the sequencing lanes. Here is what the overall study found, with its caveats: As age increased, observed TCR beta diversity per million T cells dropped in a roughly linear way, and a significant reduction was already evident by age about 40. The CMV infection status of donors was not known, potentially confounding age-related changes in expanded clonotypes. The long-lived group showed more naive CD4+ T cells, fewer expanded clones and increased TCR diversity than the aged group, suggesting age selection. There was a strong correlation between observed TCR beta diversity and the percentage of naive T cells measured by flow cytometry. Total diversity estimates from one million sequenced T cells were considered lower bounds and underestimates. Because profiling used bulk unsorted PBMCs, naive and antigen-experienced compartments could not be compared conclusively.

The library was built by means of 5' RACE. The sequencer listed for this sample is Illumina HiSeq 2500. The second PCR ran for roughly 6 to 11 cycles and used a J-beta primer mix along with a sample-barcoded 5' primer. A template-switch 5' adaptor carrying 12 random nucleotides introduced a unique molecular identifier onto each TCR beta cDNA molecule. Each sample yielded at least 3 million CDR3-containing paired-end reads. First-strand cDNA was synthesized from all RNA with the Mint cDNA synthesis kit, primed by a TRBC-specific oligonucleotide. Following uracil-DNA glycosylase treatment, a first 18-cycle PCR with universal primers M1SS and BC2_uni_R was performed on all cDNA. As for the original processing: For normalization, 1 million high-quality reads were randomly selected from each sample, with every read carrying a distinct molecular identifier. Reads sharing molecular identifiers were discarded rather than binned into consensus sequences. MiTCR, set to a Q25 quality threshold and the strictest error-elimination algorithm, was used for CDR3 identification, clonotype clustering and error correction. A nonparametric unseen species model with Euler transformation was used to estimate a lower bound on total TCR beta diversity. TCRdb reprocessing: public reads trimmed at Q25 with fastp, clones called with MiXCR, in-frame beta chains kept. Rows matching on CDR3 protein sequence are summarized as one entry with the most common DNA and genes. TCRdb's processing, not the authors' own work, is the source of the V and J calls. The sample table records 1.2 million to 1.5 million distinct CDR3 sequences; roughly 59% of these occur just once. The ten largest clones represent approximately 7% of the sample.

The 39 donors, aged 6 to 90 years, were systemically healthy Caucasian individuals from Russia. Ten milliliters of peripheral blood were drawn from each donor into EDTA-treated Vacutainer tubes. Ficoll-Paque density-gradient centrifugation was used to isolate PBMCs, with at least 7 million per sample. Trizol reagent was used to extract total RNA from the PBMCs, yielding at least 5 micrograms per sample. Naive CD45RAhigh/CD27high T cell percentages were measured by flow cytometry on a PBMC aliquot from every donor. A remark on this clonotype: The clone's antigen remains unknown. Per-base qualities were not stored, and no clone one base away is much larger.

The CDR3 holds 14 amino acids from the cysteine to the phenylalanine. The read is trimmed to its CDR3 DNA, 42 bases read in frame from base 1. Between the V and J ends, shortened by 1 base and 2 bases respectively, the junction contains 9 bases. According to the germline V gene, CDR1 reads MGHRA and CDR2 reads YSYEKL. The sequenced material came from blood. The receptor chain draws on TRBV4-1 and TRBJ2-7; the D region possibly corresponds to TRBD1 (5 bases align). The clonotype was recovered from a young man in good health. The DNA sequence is TGCGCCAGCAGCCAAGGGGCGGACACCTACGAGCAGTACTTC. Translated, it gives CASSQGADTYEQYF.